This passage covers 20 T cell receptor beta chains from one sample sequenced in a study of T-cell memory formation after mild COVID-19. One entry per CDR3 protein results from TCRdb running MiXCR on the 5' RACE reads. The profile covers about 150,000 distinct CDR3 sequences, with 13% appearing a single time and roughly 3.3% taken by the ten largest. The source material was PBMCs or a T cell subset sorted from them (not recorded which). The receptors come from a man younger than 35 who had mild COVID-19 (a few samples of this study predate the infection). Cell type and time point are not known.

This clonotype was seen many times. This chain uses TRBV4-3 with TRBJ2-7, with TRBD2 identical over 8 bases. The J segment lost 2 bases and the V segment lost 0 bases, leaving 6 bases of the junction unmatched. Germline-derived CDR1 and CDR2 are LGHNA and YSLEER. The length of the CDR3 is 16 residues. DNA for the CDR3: TGCGCCAGCAGCCAAGAAGTCAGCGGGGGAACCTACGAGCAGTACTTC. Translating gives CASSQEVSGGTYEQYF.

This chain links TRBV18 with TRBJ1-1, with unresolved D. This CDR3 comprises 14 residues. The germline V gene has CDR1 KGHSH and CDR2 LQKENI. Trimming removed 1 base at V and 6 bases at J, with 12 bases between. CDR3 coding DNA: TGTGCCAGCTCACCACAGGGCAGTGGAGCTGAAGCTTTCTTT. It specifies CASSPQGSGAEAFF.

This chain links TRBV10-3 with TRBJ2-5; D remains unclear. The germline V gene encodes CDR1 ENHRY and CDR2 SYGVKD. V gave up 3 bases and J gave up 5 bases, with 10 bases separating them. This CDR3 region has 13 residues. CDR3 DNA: TGTGCCATCAGTGATTCGACCTCTGAGACCCAGTACTTC. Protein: CAISDSTSETQYF.

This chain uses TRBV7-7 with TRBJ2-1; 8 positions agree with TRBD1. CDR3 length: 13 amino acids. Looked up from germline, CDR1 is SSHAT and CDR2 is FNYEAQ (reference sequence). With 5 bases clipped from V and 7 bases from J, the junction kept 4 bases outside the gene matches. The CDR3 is CASSIDRGNEQFF. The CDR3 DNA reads TGTGCCAGCAGCATCGACAGGGGAAATGAGCAGTTCTTC.

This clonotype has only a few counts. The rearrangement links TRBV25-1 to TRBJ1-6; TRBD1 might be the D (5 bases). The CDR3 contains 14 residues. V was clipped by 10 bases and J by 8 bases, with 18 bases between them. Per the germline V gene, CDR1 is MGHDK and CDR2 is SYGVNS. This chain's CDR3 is CAINPGPGDSPLHF. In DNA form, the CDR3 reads TGTGCCATTAACCCGGGACCCGGTGATTCACCCCTCCACTTT. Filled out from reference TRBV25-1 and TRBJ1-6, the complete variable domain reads EADIYQTPRYLVIGTGKKITLECSQTMGHDKMYWYQQDPGMELHLIHYSYGVNSTEKGDLSSESTVSRIRTEHFPLTLESARPSHTSQYLCAINPGPGDSPLHFGNGTRLTVT.

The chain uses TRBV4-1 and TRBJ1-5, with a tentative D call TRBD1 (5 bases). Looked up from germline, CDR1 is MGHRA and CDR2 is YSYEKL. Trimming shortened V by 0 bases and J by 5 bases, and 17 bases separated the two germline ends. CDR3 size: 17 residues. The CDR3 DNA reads TGCGCCAGCAGCCAAGATTCTCAGGGCTGGGGGGATCAGCCCCAGCATTTT. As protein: CASSQDSQGWGDQPQHF.

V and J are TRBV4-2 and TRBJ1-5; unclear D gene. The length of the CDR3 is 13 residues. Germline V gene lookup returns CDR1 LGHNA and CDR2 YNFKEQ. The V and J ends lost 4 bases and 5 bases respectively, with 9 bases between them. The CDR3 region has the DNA TGTGCCAGCAGCCGCGACCGATATCAGCCCCAGCATTTT. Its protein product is CASSRDRYQPQHF.

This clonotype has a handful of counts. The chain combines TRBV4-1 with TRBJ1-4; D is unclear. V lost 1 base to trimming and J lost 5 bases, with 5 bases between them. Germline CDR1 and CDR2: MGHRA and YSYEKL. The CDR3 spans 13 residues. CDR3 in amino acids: CASSQAPNEKLFF. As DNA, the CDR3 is TGCGCCAGCAGCCAAGCCCCAAATGAAAAACTGTTTTTT.

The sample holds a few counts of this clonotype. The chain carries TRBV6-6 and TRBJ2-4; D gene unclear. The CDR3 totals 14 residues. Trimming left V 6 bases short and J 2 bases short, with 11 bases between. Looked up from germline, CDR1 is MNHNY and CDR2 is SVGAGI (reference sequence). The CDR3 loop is CASREQYPKNIQYF. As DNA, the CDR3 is TGTGCCAGCAGGGAACAGTATCCCAAAAACATTCAGTACTTC.

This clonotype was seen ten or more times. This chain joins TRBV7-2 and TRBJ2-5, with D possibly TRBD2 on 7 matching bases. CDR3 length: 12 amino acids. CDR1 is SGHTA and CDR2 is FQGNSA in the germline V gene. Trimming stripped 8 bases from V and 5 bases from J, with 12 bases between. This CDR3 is CASRGASETQYF. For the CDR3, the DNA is TGTGCCAGCCGGGGGGCCAGTGAGACCCAGTACTTC.

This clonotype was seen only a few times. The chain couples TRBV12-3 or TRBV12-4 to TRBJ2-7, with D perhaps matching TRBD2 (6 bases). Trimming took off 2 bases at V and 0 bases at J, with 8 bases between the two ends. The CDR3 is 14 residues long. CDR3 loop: CASSLREVSYEQYF. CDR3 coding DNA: TGTGCCAGCAGTTTAAGGGAGGTCTCCTACGAGCAGTACTTC.

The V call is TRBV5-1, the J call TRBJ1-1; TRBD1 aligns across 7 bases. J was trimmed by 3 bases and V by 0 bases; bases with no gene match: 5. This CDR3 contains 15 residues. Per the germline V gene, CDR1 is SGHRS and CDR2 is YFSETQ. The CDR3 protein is CASSLATQGYTEAFF. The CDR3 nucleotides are TGCGCCAGCAGCTTGGCCACACAGGGGTACACTGAAGCTTTCTTT.

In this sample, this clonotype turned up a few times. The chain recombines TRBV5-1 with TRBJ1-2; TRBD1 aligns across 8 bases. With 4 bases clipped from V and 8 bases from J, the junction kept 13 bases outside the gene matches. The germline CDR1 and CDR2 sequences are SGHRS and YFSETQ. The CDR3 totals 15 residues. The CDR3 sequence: CASSLFLSGGNGYTF. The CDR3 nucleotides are TGCGCCAGCAGCCTCTTTCTCTCAGGGGGCAACGGCTACACCTTC.

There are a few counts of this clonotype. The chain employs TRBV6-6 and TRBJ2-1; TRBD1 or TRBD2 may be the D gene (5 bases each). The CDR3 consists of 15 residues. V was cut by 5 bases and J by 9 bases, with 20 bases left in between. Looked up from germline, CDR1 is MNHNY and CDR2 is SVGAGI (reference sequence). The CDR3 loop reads CASSRPGPQTSEQFF. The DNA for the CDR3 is TGTGCCAGCAGTCGACCGGGACCACAAACCAGTGAGCAGTTCTTC.

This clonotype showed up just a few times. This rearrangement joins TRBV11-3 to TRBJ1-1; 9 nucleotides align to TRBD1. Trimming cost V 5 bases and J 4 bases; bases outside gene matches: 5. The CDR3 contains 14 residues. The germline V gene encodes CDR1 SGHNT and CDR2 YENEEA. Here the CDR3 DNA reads TGTGCCAGCAGCACGACAGGGGGAAGCACTGAAGCTTTCTTT. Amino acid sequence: CASSTTGGSTEAFF.

The DNA for the CDR3 is TGTGCCAGCAGCTTTATCTGGATGGCCGGAGGGACTGAAGCTTTCTTT. Translating gives CASSFIWMAGGTEAFF. The chain couples TRBV27 to TRBJ1-1; D call uncertain. CDR1 MNHEY and CDR2 SMNVEV come from the germline V gene (reference sequence). Deletions cut 6 bases from V and 5 bases from J, with 22 bases between. CDR3 length: 16 residues.

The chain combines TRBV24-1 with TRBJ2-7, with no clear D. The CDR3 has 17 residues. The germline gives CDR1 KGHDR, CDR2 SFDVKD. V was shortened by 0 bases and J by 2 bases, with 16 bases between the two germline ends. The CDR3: CATSDLPCGRSTYEQYV. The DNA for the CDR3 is TGTGCCACCAGTGATTTGCCGTGCGGCAGATCCACCTACGAGCAGTACGTC.

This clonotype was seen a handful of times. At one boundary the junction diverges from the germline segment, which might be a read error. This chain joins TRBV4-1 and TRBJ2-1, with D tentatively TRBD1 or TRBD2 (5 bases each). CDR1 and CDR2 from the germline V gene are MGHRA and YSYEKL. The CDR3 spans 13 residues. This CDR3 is CASSQDREGPGLF. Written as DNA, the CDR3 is TGCGCCAGCAGCCAAGATCGCGAGGGGCCCGGACTCTTC.

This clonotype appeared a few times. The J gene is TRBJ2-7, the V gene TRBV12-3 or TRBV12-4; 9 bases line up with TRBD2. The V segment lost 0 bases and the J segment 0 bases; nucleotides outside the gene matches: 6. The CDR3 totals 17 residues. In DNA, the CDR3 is TGTGCCAGCAGTTTAGCCCGTAGCGGGGGCGCCTCCTACGAGCAGTACTTC. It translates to CASSLARSGGASYEQYF.

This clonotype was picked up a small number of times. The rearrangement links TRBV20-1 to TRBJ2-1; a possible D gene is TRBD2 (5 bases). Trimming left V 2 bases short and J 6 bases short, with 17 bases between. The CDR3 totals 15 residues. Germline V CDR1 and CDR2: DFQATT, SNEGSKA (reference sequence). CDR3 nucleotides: TGCAGTGCTAGACCCATTGCGGGCGCGGGCAATGAGCAGTTCTTC. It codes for CSARPIAGAGNEQFF.